The 29 T cell receptor beta chains below were found in one sample sequenced in a study of identifying expanded T cells in peripheral blood. Profiling relied on immunoSEQ multiplex PCR, and the TCRdb table lists in-frame clones only, not all of them. The data contain 55,000 to 80,000 clones, about four fifths of them singletons. Input material: blood. These receptors were obtained from a person aged 18 to 75 in good health.

V and J are TRBV19 and TRBJ2-1; 7 bases are shared with TRBD1. CDR1 and CDR2 from the germline V gene are LNHDA and SQIVND (reference sequence). V trimming: 3 bases; J trimming: 0 bases; junction bases outside the gene matches: 2. The CDR3 is 15 amino acids. The DNA for the CDR3 is TGTGCCAGTAGTATGGACAGGAGCTCCTACAATGAGCAGTTCTTC. Protein sequence: CASSMDRSSYNEQFF.

This clone occurred once. V and J are TRBV19 and TRBJ2-5; D not certain. The CDR3 runs 13 residues. CDR1 and CDR2 (germline): LNHDA, SQIVND (reference sequence). Trimming shortened V by 8 bases and J by 1 base, and 11 bases separated the two germline ends. CDR3 loop: CASSRQLQETQYF. DNA for the CDR3: TGTGCCAGTTCGAGGCAGCTCCAAGAGACCCAGTACTTC.

The V gene is TRBV4-1, the J gene TRBJ1-2; D remains ambiguous. The CDR3 runs 13 residues. V shed 1 base and J shed 2 bases, with 5 bases lying between them. Germline lookup yields CDR1 MGHRA and CDR2 YSYEKL. The CDR3, as DNA: TGCGCCAGCAGCCAAGTACTGAACTATGGCTACACCTTC. Translation: CASSQVLNYGYTF.

This clone was found once. This sequence joins TRBV4-2 and TRBJ2-5; 8 nucleotides line up with TRBD2. J gave up 4 bases and V 1 base, and 8 bases lay outside the gene matches. CDR3 size: 16 residues. Germline V lookup: CDR1 LGHNA, CDR2 YNFKEQ. The CDR3 loop reads CASSQGQSGGRETQYF. The CDR3 DNA reads TGTGCCAGCAGCCAAGGTCAGTCGGGGGGGCGAGAGACCCAGTACTTC.

This clone appeared a single time. The rearrangement uses TRBV27 and TRBJ2-5; a possible D gene is TRBD1 (6 bases). This CDR3 has 15 residues. Germline assignment: CDR1 MNHEY and CDR2 SMNVEV (reference sequence). V was cut by 0 bases and J by 11 bases, with 19 bases left in between. As DNA, the CDR3 is TGTGCCAGCAGTTTATCGATTGGACAGTCTTTTAAGCAGTACTTC. This translates into CASSLSIGQSFKQYF.

This chain uses TRBV18 with TRBJ2-1; 11 nucleotides agree with TRBD2. This CDR3 region has 16 residues. V dropped 2 bases and J dropped 3; count of bases not matched to a gene: 3. Looked up from germline, CDR1 is KGHSH and CDR2 is LQKENI. In DNA, the CDR3 is TGTGCCAGCTCACCAAGGCTAGCGGGGGGCTACAATGAGCAGTTCTTC. Amino acid sequence: CASSPRLAGGYNEQFF.

A note on this clone: The germline gene is not matched at one end of the junction; a read error may be the cause. The rearrangement links TRBV6-6 to TRBJ1-5; weak D call: TRBD1 (5 bases). The CDR3 is made up of 14 amino acids. Germline CDR1 reads MNHNY; CDR2 reads SVGAGI (reference sequence). The CDR3: CATSEQGPDQPQHF. The CDR3 DNA follows: TGTGCCACCAGTGAGCAGGGACCAGATCAGCCCCAGCATTTT.

The genes are TRBV28 and TRBJ1-6; D might be TRBD1 (6 bases). The ends were cut back, 5 bases at V and 2 bases at J, with 16 bases in the middle. The V gene's germline CDR1 is MDHEN and CDR2 SYDVKM. CDR3 length: 17 amino acids. In DNA form, the CDR3 reads TGTGCCAGCAGTGCAGAACAGGGATGGGCCTATAATTCACCCCTCCACTTT. Amino acid sequence: CASSAEQGWAYNSPLHF. The full variable domain, in which reference TRBV28 and TRBJ1-6 provide the parts outside the CDR3, is DVKVTQSSRYLVKRTGEKVFLECVQDMDHENMFWYRQDPGLGLRLIYFSYDVKMKEKGDIPEGYSVSREKKERFSLILESASTNQTSMYLCASSAEQGWAYNSPLHFGNGTRLTVT.

This chain links TRBV6-6 with TRBJ1-1; D remains unclear. Germline loops: CDR1 MNHNY, CDR2 SVGAGI (reference sequence). The CDR3 runs to 11 residues. V was shortened by 5 bases and J by 3 bases, with 4 bases between the two germline ends. CDR3: CASSHDTEAFF. In nucleotides, the CDR3 is TGTGCCAGCAGTCACGACACTGAAGCTTTCTTT.

Only one count was recorded for this clone. The gene calls are TRBV11-3 and TRBJ1-1, with D possibly TRBD1 on 5 matching bases. Trimming shortened V by 3 bases and J by 3 bases, and 14 bases separated the two germline ends. The CDR3 totals 15 residues. Germline V gene sequence: CDR1 SGHNT, CDR2 YENEEA. CDR3: CASSLALRADTEAFF. In DNA form, the CDR3 reads TGTGCCAGCAGCTTGGCCCTCAGGGCCGACACTGAAGCTTTCTTT.

Concerning this clone itself: One junction end does not reproduce the germline sequence, and a read error may be involved. V usage is TRBV4-1 and J usage is TRBJ2-5, with 10 bases that match TRBD2. The germline V gene has CDR1 MGHRA and CDR2 YSYEKL. There are 17 residues in the CDR3. CDR3 in DNA: TGCGCCAGCAGCCAAGAAGTCCTAGCGGGAGCTCAAGGGACCCAGTACTTC. Its protein is CASSQEVLAGAQGTQYF.

The rearrangement joins TRBV7-3 to TRBJ2-5, with TRBD2 matching over 8 bases. V shed 4 bases, J shed 3 bases, and the junction held 7 bases outside the gene matches. This CDR3 has 15 amino acids. Germline CDR1 and CDR2: SGHTA and FQGTGA. For the CDR3, the DNA is TGTGCCAGCAGCTCCTCCCGGGGGGGCAAAGAGACCCAGTACTTC. Protein: CASSSSRGGKETQYF.

The chain uses TRBV21-1 and TRBJ2-4; no DNA check was done on the table's D call, TRBD1. TRBV21-1 is flagged as a pseudogene. This CDR3 is built from 17 residues. The CDR3 is CASSKVRQGWAKNIQYF. CDR3 DNA sequence: TGTGCCAGCAGCAAAGTCCGACAGGGTTGGGCCAAAAACATTCAGTACTTC.

V usage is TRBV6-1 and J usage is TRBJ2-5, with 12 positions matching TRBD2. Germline CDR1 MNHNS, CDR2 SASEGT. V trimming: 2 bases; J trimming: 4 bases; junction bases outside the gene matches: 2. CDR3 length equals 15 residues. Written as DNA, the CDR3 is TGTGCCAGCAGTGAAACTAGCGGGGGGCCAGAGACCCAGTACTTC. Protein: CASSETSGGPETQYF.

The genes are TRBV7-5 and TRBJ2-7; whether TRBD2, the table's D call, matches the DNA was not checked. TRBV7-5 is listed as a pseudogene. This CDR3 comprises 16 residues. CDR3 DNA: TGTGCCAGAAGCTCACCCCCTGGGAGGCCGACCTACGAGCAGTACGTC. Translated, it gives CARSSPPGRPTYEQYV.

The V gene is TRBV7-2, the J gene TRBJ2-3; no reliable D call. The CDR3 covers 14 residues. Between the trimmed V and J ends, which lost 5 bases and 4 bases, there was a span of 13 bases. Germline V gives CDR1 SGHTA, CDR2 FQGNSA. The CDR3 here is CASSPGSVPDTQYF. DNA for the CDR3: TGTGCCAGCAGCCCTGGGTCCGTTCCAGATACGCAGTATTTT.

This sequence joins TRBV11-2 and TRBJ2-3; D is tentatively TRBD1 or TRBD2 (5 bases each). V lost 2 bases to trimming and J lost 2 bases, with 11 bases between them. The CDR3 length is 15 residues. Per the germline V gene, CDR1 is SGHAT and CDR2 is FQNNGV. Here the CDR3 reads CASSLSGDDTDTQYF. The CDR3 DNA reads TGTGCCAGCAGCTTATCCGGGGACGACACAGATACGCAGTATTTT.

The rearrangement joins TRBV7-3 to TRBJ1-6, with TRBD1 identical over 7 bases. The junction had 7 bases not matched to a gene; V was cut back by 5 bases and J by 6 bases. This CDR3 has 15 residues. CDR1 and CDR2 (germline): SGHTA, FQGTGA. The CDR3 DNA follows: TGTGCCAGCAGCCCACAGGGGTGGGGTAATTCACCCCTCCACTTT. Protein product: CASSPQGWGNSPLHF. Based on the CDR3 plus reference TRBV7-3 and TRBJ1-6, the full variable domain is GAGVSQTPSNKVTEKGKYVELRCDPISGHTALYWYRQSLGQGPEFLIYFQGTGAADDSGLPNDRFFAVRPEGSVSTLKIQRTERGDSAVYLCASSPQGWGNSPLHFGNGTRLTVT.

This clone was seen once. This rearrangement joins TRBV18 to TRBJ1-1; D unresolved. Looked up from germline, CDR1 is KGHSH and CDR2 is LQKENI. V was pared by 3 bases and J by 0 bases, with 5 bases between. There are 13 residues in the CDR3. CDR3 sequence: CASSPRMNTEAFF. The CDR3 DNA reads as TGTGCCAGCTCACCGCGAATGAACACTGAAGCTTTCTTT.

The V gene is TRBV27, the J gene TRBJ2-5, with D maybe TRBD2 (6 bases). Germline V gives CDR1 MNHEY, CDR2 SMNVEV (reference sequence). The length of the CDR3 is 14 residues. Deletions cut 3 bases from V and 4 bases from J, with 12 bases between. As DNA, the CDR3 is TGTGCCAGCAGTTTCTCCGGGACTCGAGAGACCCAGTACTTC. It codes for CASSFSGTRETQYF.

This chain uses TRBV15 with TRBJ2-4; D gene ambiguous. CDR1 and CDR2 (germline): LNHNV, YYDKDF (reference sequence). Trimming left V 4 bases short and J 4 bases short, with 8 bases between. The length of the CDR3 is 13 residues. The CDR3 DNA follows: TGTGCCACCAGCAAGGACGGAAAAAACATTCAGTACTTC. Translation: CATSKDGKNIQYF.

V and J are TRBV10-2 and TRBJ1-2; weak D call: TRBD1 (6 bases). There are 13 residues in the CDR3. Germline V gene lookup returns CDR1 WSHSY and CDR2 SAAADI. Trimming shortened V by 6 bases and J by 6 bases, and 14 bases separated the two germline ends. The CDR3 here is CASRESTGNGYTF. For the CDR3, the DNA is TGCGCCAGCAGGGAATCCACAGGGAATGGCTACACCTTC.

The genes are TRBV28 and TRBJ1-6, with 10 nucleotides matching TRBD1. The CDR3 totals 15 residues. Trimming at V came to 3 bases and at J to 9 bases, leaving 5 bases not matched to a gene. Germline values: CDR1 MDHEN, CDR2 SYDVKM. This CDR3 is CASSFSDRGSSPLHF. As DNA, the CDR3 is TGTGCCAGCAGTTTCTCGGACAGGGGGTCTTCACCCCTCCACTTT.

The chain is built from TRBV7-2 and TRBJ2-7, with 7 bases matching TRBD1. V dropped 5 bases and J dropped 7; count of bases not matched to a gene: 11. The CDR3 contains 14 residues. From germline, CDR1 is SGHTA and CDR2 FQGNSA. CDR3 nucleotides: TGTGCCAGCAGCCCGGACAGGCGGGCTAGGGAGCAGTACTTC. This translates into CASSPDRRAREQYF. Filled out from reference TRBV7-2 and TRBJ2-7, the complete variable domain reads GAGVSQSPSNKVTEKGKDVELRCDPISGHTALYWYRQSLGQGLEFLIYFQGNSAPDKSGLPSDRFSAERTGGSVSTLTIQRTQQEDSAVYLCASSPDRRAREQYFGPGTRLTVT.

This chain links TRBV5-6 with TRBJ2-1, with 11 bases fitting TRBD2. The ends lost 2 bases at V and 5 bases at J; junction bases unmatched: 3. The germline CDR1 and CDR2 sequences are SGHDT and YYEEEE. The CDR3 runs 15 residues. For the CDR3, the DNA is TGTGCCAGCAGCTTTAGCGGGGGGGCCAACAATGAGCAGTTCTTC. Translated, it gives CASSFSGGANNEQFF.

This clone was picked up a small number of times. The V and J genes are TRBV5-6 and TRBJ1-3, with TRBD1 identical over 7 bases. Germline CDR1 SGHDT, CDR2 YYEEEE. The CDR3 extends over 19 amino acids. The ends lost 0 bases at V and 0 bases at J; junction bases unmatched: 12. The CDR3 bases are TGTGCCAGCAGCTTGGACAGGGGACTTGCGCGGGACTCTGGAAACACCATATATTTT. It encodes CASSLDRGLARDSGNTIYF.

This clone was observed many times. The rearrangement joins TRBV19 to TRBJ1-2; 7 bases fit TRBD1. The germline CDR1 and CDR2 sequences are LNHDA and SQIVND (reference sequence). The CDR3 is 13 residues long. Trimming removed 5 bases from V and 14 bases from J; junction bases left unmatched: 14. This CDR3 is CASSLRGQSTQTF. The CDR3 nucleotides are TGTGCCAGTAGTCTCCGGGGACAGTCCACCCAAACCTTC.

This clone occurred a few times. The chain combines TRBV18 with TRBJ1-6; D gene unclear. Trimming took 3 bases from V and 10 from J, leaving 10 bases between them. The germline V gene encodes CDR1 KGHSH and CDR2 LQKENI. The CDR3 length is 13 residues. This CDR3 is CASSPEARSPLHF. CDR3 DNA sequence: TGTGCCAGCTCACCCGAGGCCCGGTCACCCCTCCACTTT.

This sequence joins TRBV7-2 and TRBJ2-2; 9 bases fit TRBD2. The V gene's germline CDR1 is SGHTA and CDR2 FQGNSA. The CDR3 length is 14 residues. V trimming: 1 base; J trimming: 8 bases; junction bases outside the gene matches: 2. The CDR3 nucleotides are TGTGCCAGCAGCTTAGGACTAGCGGAGGGGGAGCTGTTTTTT. Its protein is CASSLGLAEGELFF.